These 19 T cell receptor beta chains were sequenced from one sample in a study of blood T cell repertoires in COVID-19. Using immunoSEQ multiplex PCR, the repertoire was profiled, and TCRdb retains in-frame clones only, with some absent. The table has around 480,000 clones, roughly 87% seen once. Specimen: PBMCs or T cells enriched from blood (not recorded which). Receptors originate from a woman aged 18-35 years who had recovered from COVID-19.

The rearrangement joins TRBV5-8 to TRBJ2-7; D not resolved. V lost 4 bases, J lost 9 bases, and 11 bases lay in between. The CDR3 totals 11 residues. The germline CDR1 and CDR2 sequences are SGHTS and YDEGEE. The CDR3, as DNA: TGTGCCAGCAGCCCTGACATCTTGCAGTACTTC. It codes for CASSPDILQYF.

This chain links TRBV12-3 or TRBV12-4 with TRBJ2-1, with D possibly being TRBD2 (5 bases). Trimming took 7 bases from V and 8 from J, leaving 12 bases between them. This CDR3 comprises 12 residues. For the CDR3, the DNA is TGTGCCAGCACCCGGACTGGTGATGAGCAGTTCTTC. It is translated as CASTRTGDEQFF.

Comments on this clone: At one end the junction does not follow the germline gene, possibly because of a read error. The V and J genes are TRBV5-7 and TRBJ1-3; D is ambiguous. TRBV5-7 is annotated as an ORF whose role is uncertain. The CDR3 is made up of 11 amino acids. The CDR3 bases are TGTGCCAGCAGCTTGTTCCCCCGGAGGAATTTT. Its translation: CASSLFPRRNF.

The chain is built from TRBV19 and TRBJ1-2, with 9 bases fitting TRBD1. Losses at the gene ends were 2 bases for V and 5 bases for J; bases not matched to a gene: 6. Looked up from germline, CDR1 is LNHDA and CDR2 is SQIVND (reference sequence). The CDR3 has 15 amino acids. CDR3 residues: CASSITGQGSYGYTF. CDR3 sequence (DNA): TGTGCCAGTAGTATAACGGGACAGGGTTCATATGGCTACACCTTC. Full variable domain (missing parts from reference TRBV19 and TRBJ1-2): DGGITQSPKYLFRKEGQNVTLSCEQNLNHDAMYWYRQDPGQGLRLIYYSQIVNDFQKGDIAEGYSVSREKKESFPLTVTSAQKNPTAFYLCASSITGQGSYGYTFGSGTRLTVV.

J is TRBJ2-1 and V is TRBV28; no firm D call. Trimming stripped 9 bases from V and 6 bases from J, with 15 bases between. The germline CDR1 and CDR2 sequences are MDHEN and SYDVKM. The CDR3 is made up of 13 amino acids. The CDR3, as DNA: TGTGCCAGACTCGCGGCCCCCACCAATGAGCAGTTCTTC. Translated, it gives CARLAAPTNEQFF.

This chain links TRBV10-1 with TRBJ1-2; D might be TRBD1 (5 bases). This CDR3 is 14 amino acids long. Trimming removed 6 bases from V and 0 bases from J, with 11 bases in between. Germline V lookup: CDR1 WNHNN, CDR2 SYGVQD (reference sequence). The CDR3, as DNA: TGCGCCAGCAGGGGTGACAGCCCTAACTATGGCTACACCTTC. It codes for CASRGDSPNYGYTF.

The V gene is TRBV5-6, the J gene TRBJ2-1; 7 nucleotides agree with TRBD2. V lost 4 bases, J lost 4 bases, and 17 bases stayed unmatched. Germline CDR1 SGHDT, CDR2 YYEEEE. The CDR3 runs 18 residues. CDR3 amino acids: CASSHLSPLAVRYNEQFF. The CDR3 bases are TGTGCCAGCAGCCATCTCAGCCCTCTAGCGGTCCGATACAATGAGCAGTTCTTC.

In this sample, this clone turned up once. V and J are TRBV18 and TRBJ2-2; 12 nucleotides agree with TRBD1. J lost 7 bases, V lost 3 bases, and 3 bases had no gene match. Germline V CDR1 and CDR2: KGHSH, LQKENI. The CDR3 extends over 15 amino acids. The CDR3 DNA follows: TGTGCCAGCTCACCCGGGACAGGGGGCTTCGGGGAGCTGTTTTTT. It translates to CASSPGTGGFGELFF.

CDR3: CASSLYGTGNGYTF. CDR3 DNA: TGTGCCAGCAGCTTGTATGGGACAGGGAATGGCTACACCTTC. This chain uses TRBV5-4 with TRBJ1-2; 9 nucleotides align to TRBD1. V lost 1 base to trimming and J lost 6 bases; unmatched junction nucleotides: 4. CDR1 is SGHNT and CDR2 is YYREEE in the germline V gene (reference sequence). The CDR3 loop spans 14 amino acids.

The chain combines TRBV28 with TRBJ1-1; D is uncertain. Germline V gives CDR1 MDHEN, CDR2 SYDVKM. Trimming cost V 11 bases and J 5 bases, with 15 bases left between them. The CDR3 sequence is 12 residues long. For the CDR3, the DNA is TGTGCCTCTCGGGGTTCGGGGACTGAAGCTTTCTTT. Protein sequence: CASRGSGTEAFF. Variable domain in full (rest from reference TRBV28 and TRBJ1-1): DVKVTQSSRYLVKRTGEKVFLECVQDMDHENMFWYRQDPGLGLRLIYFSYDVKMKEKGDIPEGYSVSREKKERFSLILESASTNQTSMYLCASRGSGTEAFFGQGTRLTVV.

This clone has a handful of counts. V gene TRBV28 combines with J gene TRBJ1-1; D gene uncertain. The CDR3 spans 13 residues. Germline V lookup: CDR1 MDHEN, CDR2 SYDVKM. With 3 bases removed from V and 3 bases from J, the gap between germline ends came to 8 bases. CDR3 sequence (DNA): TGTGCCAGCAGTTTCGAGGGCGACACTGAAGCTTTCTTT. Protein sequence: CASSFEGDTEAFF. The full variable domain, completed using reference TRBV28 and TRBJ1-1, is DVKVTQSSRYLVKRTGEKVFLECVQDMDHENMFWYRQDPGLGLRLIYFSYDVKMKEKGDIPEGYSVSREKKERFSLILESASTNQTSMYLCASSFEGDTEAFFGQGTRLTVV.

This clone appeared once. J is TRBJ1-1 and V is TRBV5-1, with TRBD1 matching 8 bases. J gave up 6 bases and V 0 bases, and 7 bases lay outside the gene matches. Germline CDR1 SGHRS, CDR2 YFSETQ. This CDR3 spans 15 amino acids. For the CDR3, the DNA is TGCGCCAGCAGCTTGGCCTGGATGACAGGGGCTGAAGCTTTCTTT. Protein product: CASSLAWMTGAEAFF.

This clone was recorded a few times. V usage is TRBV4-2 and J usage is TRBJ1-3; 7 nucleotides line up with TRBD1. The CDR3 extends over 16 amino acids. After removal of 3 bases from V and 3 bases from J, the junction contained 8 bases not matched to a gene. Germline V gene sequence: CDR1 LGHNA, CDR2 YNFKEQ. DNA of the CDR3: TGTGCCAGCAGCCACCGACAGGGATCGGATGGAAACACCATATATTTT. This encodes CASSHRQGSDGNTIYF.

This chain joins TRBV18 and TRBJ2-1; possible D gene TRBD2, 6 bases. Germline CDR1 KGHSH, CDR2 LQKENI. The CDR3 has 14 residues. Trimming took off 4 bases at V and 6 bases at J, with 13 bases between the two ends. For the CDR3, the DNA is TGTGCCAGCTCACAGCAGCGGGCGGGCAATGAGCAGTTCTTC. Protein sequence: CASSQQRAGNEQFF.

V is TRBV5-1 and J is TRBJ2-7, with a weak D call TRBD2 (5 bases). Trimming took 1 base from V and 2 from J, leaving 13 bases between them. The CDR3 consists of 15 residues. Germline CDR1 is SGHRS and CDR2 is YFSETQ. The CDR3 region is CASSLRSEGPYEQYF. CDR3 DNA sequence: TGCGCCAGCAGCTTGAGGTCAGAGGGTCCCTACGAGCAGTACTTC.

This clone appeared once. The J gene is TRBJ2-1, the V gene TRBV4-1; TRBD1 is a possible D gene (6 bases). The CDR3 covers 14 residues. V shed 4 bases and J shed 8 bases, with 15 bases lying between them. CDR1 and CDR2 from the germline V gene are MGHRA and YSYEKL. DNA of the CDR3: TGCGCCAGCAGCCCCCGGGACCACAGGGATGAGCAGTTCTTC. It translates to CASSPRDHRDEQFF.

The J gene is TRBJ2-3, the V gene TRBV19; 13 nucleotides align to TRBD2. Germline CDR1 is LNHDA and CDR2 is SQIVND (reference sequence). CDR3 size: 16 residues. The V gene end was trimmed by 1 base and the J gene end by 7 bases; junction bases not matched to a gene: 5. The CDR3 region is CASSIGLAGGLYTQYF. The CDR3 nucleotides read TGTGCCAGTAGTATAGGACTAGCGGGGGGCCTATATACGCAGTATTTT.

The V call is TRBV29-1, the J call TRBJ1-3; D gene ambiguous. Germline V gene sequence: CDR1 SQVTM, CDR2 ANQGSEA. This CDR3 has 15 amino acids. Trimming shortened V by 3 bases and J by 1 base, and 13 bases separated the two germline ends. This chain's CDR3 is CSVDRGVSSGNTIYF. In DNA, the CDR3 is TGCAGCGTTGATCGAGGAGTAAGTTCTGGAAACACCATATATTTT.

The chain is built from TRBV27 and TRBJ1-3; D perhaps matches TRBD1 (6 bases). Germline values: CDR1 MNHEY, CDR2 SMNVEV (reference sequence). The ends were cut back, 5 bases at V and 4 bases at J, with 15 bases in the middle. This CDR3 spans 15 amino acids. This CDR3 is CASSTTGLPGNTIYF. The CDR3 DNA reads as TGTGCCAGCAGTACTACAGGGTTGCCCGGAAACACCATATATTTT.